Listed below are T cell receptor beta chains from one sample, sequenced in a study of CD8 T cells in ankylosing spondylitis. One entry per CDR3 protein results from TCRdb running MiXCR on the 5' RACE reads. Of fewer than 650,000 distinct CDR3 sequences in the sample, 12% were seen once. Material: blood, either unsorted or a sorted T cell fraction (not recorded which). These TCRs come from a male donor with ankylosing spondylitis. Each CDR3 is given with its conserved first and last residue. Each record gives: D gene, J gene, V gene, clone size, CDR3 length, CDR3 protein, CDR3 DNA. The D gene is left open where the match is weak. The size of a clone is reported for some rows only, either as once, few or many, or as a class for expanded clones.

TRBD2	TRBJ2-1	TRBV20-1	.	16	CNPGTSGSLGADEQFF	TGCAACCCCGGGACTAGCGGGAGTCTGGGGGCCGATGAGCAGTTCTTC
.	TRBJ2-1	TRBV14	few	14	CASSQELAYNEQFF	TGTGCCAGCAGCCAAGAGCTGGCTTACAATGAGCAGTTCTTC
TRBD2	TRBJ2-3	TRBV7-2	many	15	CASSPGLAGGDTQYF	TGTGCCAGCAGTCCGGGACTAGCGGGAGGTGATACGCAGTATTTT
.	TRBJ1-1	TRBV5-1	few	13	CASSSAGTTEAFF	TGCGCCAGCAGCTCGGCCGGGACCACTGAAGCTTTCTTT
.	TRBJ2-1	TRBV10-3	few	15	CAISESTSLNNEQFF	TGTGCCATCAGTGAGTCGACGAGCCTTAATAATGAGCAGTTCTTC
.	TRBJ2-1	TRBV14	.	13	CASSQDLPLRQFF	TGTGCCAGCAGCCAAGATTTGCCCCTCCGGCAGTTCTTC
.	TRBJ2-6	TRBV5-6	.	18	CASSLAGTRGSGANVLTF	TGTGCCAGCAGCTTGGCCGGGACGAGGGGGTCTGGGGCCAACGTCCTGACTTTC
.	TRBJ1-2	TRBV6-5	once	15	CASCLFRESIDGYTF	TGTGCCAGCTGTTTATTCAGGGAGAGCATTGATGGCTACACCTTC
.	TRBJ2-1	TRBV5-1	.	18	CASSRRTGRGSGTNEQFF	TGCGCCAGCAGCAGGCGGACAGGGAGAGGTAGCGGGACCAATGAGCAGTTCTTC
.	TRBJ2-2	TRBV11-2	.	15	CASRPPGRNTGELFF	TGTGCCAGCAGACCCCCCGGGAGGAACACCGGGGAGCTGTTTTTT
.	TRBJ2-2	TRBV7-2	many	13	CATRKRNTGELFF	TGTGCCACCAGGAAGCGGAACACCGGGGAGCTGTTTTTT
.	TRBJ2-3	TRBV20-1	few	14	CSARGRDGTDTQYF	TGCAGTGCTAGAGGGCGGGACGGCACAGATACGCAGTATTTT
.	TRBJ2-1	TRBV7-2	many	15	CASSDLGSSYNEQFF	TGTGCCAGCAGCGACTTGGGGAGCTCCTACAATGAGCAGTTCTTC
.	TRBJ2-6	TRBV6-1	.	19	CASGGGTSFSTGGANVLTF	TGTGCCAGCGGAGGAGGGACATCGTTCTCGACCGGCGGGGCCAACGTCCTGACTTTC
.	TRBJ2-1	TRBV11-2	medium-sized	13	CASSLGLENEQFF	TGTGCCAGCAGCTTAGGTCTAGAGAATGAGCAGTTCTTC
TRBD1	TRBJ1-2	TRBV3-1	.	15	CASSQGGQGVNGYTF	TGTGCCAGCAGCCAAGGGGGACAGGGAGTCAACGGCTACACCTTC
TRBD1	TRBJ1-5	TRBV19	.	15	CASSSRDRVNQPQHF	TGTGCCAGTAGTTCTCGGGACAGGGTAAATCAGCCCCAGCATTTT
.	TRBJ2-3	TRBV5-1	.	16	CASSRDLGGGADTQYF	TGCGCCAGCAGCAGGGACTTAGGGGGAGGCGCAGATACGCAGTATTTT
.	TRBJ1-1	TRBV12-3/TRBV12-4	many	13	CASSLDRTAEAFF	TGTGCCAGCAGCCTTGACAGGACGGCTGAAGCTTTCTTT
.	TRBJ1-5	TRBV24-1	.	15	CATSDGKTLNQPQHF	TGTGCCACCAGTGATGGGAAGACACTCAATCAGCCCCAGCATTTT
TRBD2	TRBJ2-7	TRBV20-1	.	16	CSARDRTLAGVGEQYF	TGCAGTGCTAGAGATCGCACACTAGCGGGAGTTGGGGAGCAGTACTTC
.	TRBJ2-4	TRBV12-3/TRBV12-4	many	14	CASGIFTGKNIQYF	TGTGCCAGCGGGATATTTACGGGCAAAAACATTCAGTACTTC
TRBD1	TRBJ1-5	TRBV5-1	few	15	CASSFGTGGSQPQHF	TGCGCCAGCAGCTTCGGGACAGGGGGCAGTCAGCCCCAGCATTTT
.	TRBJ1-1	TRBV6-1	many	13	CASLEVGYTEAFF	TGTGCCAGCCTGGAGGTAGGGTACACTGAAGCTTTCTTT
.	TRBJ2-2	TRBV20-1	.	15	CSARDSRGGDGELFF	TGCAGTGCTAGAGATAGCCGGGGCGGGGATGGGGAGCTGTTTTTT
.	TRBJ1-4	TRBV29-1	few	12	CSGQGSNEKLFF	TGCAGCGGACAAGGTTCTAATGAAAAACTGTTTTTT
TRBD2	TRBJ2-2	TRBV25-1	few	16	CASTPGEAGVTGELFF	TGTGCCAGCACCCCTGGGGAAGCGGGAGTGACCGGGGAGCTGTTTTTT
.	TRBJ1-2	TRBV2	.	16	CASSGTRVGANYGYTF	TGTGCCAGCAGTGGGACACGCGTGGGAGCTAACTATGGCTACACCTTC
.	TRBJ2-1	TRBV3-1	.	15	CASSPFGGGMDEQFF	TGTGCCAGCAGCCCCTTCGGGGGAGGTATGGATGAGCAGTTCTTC
.	TRBJ1-2	TRBV7-2	few	13	CASSLRDKISYTF	TGTGCCAGCAGCTTAAGGGACAAGATAAGCTACACCTTC
TRBD1	TRBJ1-2	TRBV28	few	15	CASSRGQGAINGYTF	TGTGCCAGCAGTCGGGGTCAGGGGGCGATTAATGGCTACACCTTC
.	TRBJ1-3	TRBV7-9	few	16	CASSYPGKGSGNTIYF	TGTGCCAGCAGCTATCCCGGTAAAGGCTCTGGAAACACCATATATTTT
.	TRBJ2-7	TRBV10-1	.	11	CASSEYNEQYF	TGCGCCAGCAGTGAGTACAACGAGCAGTACTTC